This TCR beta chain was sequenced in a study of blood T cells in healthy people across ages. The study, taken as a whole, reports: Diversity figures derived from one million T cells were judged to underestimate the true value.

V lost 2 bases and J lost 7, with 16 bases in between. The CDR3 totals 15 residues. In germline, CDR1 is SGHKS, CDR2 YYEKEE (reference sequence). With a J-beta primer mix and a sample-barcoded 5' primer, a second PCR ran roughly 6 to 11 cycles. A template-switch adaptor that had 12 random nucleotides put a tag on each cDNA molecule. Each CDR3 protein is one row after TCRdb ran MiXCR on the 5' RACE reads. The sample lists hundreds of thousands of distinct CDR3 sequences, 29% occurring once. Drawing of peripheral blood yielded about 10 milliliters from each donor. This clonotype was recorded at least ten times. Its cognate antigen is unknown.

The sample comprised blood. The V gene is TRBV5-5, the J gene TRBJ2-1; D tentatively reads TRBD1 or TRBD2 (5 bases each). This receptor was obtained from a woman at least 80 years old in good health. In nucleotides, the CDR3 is TGTGCCAGCAGCTTATGGGGCGTGGGGACGAATGAGCAGTTCTTC. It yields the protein CASSLWGVGTNEQFF.